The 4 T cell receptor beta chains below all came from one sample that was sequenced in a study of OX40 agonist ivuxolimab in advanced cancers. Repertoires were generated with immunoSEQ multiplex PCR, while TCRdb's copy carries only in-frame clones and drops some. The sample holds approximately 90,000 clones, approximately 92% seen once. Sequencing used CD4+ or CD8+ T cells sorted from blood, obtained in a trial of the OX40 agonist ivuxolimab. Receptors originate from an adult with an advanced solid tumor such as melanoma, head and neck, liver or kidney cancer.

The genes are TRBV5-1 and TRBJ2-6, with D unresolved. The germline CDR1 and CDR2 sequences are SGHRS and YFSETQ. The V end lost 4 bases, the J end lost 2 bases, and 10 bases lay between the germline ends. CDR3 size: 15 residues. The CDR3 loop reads CASSRDNPGANVLTF. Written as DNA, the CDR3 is TGCGCCAGCAGCCGAGACAACCCTGGGGCCAACGTCCTGACTTTC.

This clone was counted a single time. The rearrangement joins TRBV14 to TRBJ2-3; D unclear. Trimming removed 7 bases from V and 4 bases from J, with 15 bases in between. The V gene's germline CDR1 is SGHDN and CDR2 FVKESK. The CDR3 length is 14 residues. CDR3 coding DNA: TGTGCCAGCACTCAAGGACCTGCTTCAGATACGCAGTATTTT. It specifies CASTQGPASDTQYF.

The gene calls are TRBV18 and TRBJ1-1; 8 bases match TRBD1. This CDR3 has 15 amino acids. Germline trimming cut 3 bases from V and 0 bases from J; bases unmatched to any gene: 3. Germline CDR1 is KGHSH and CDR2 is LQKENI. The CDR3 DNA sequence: TGTGCCAGCTCACCTACGACAGGGGTGAACACTGAAGCTTTCTTT. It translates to CASSPTTGVNTEAFF.

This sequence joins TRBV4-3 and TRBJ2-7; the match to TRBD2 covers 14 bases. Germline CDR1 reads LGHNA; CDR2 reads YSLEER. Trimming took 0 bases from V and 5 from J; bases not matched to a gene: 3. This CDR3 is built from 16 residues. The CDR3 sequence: CASSQDGTSGGNEQYF. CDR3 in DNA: TGCGCCAGCAGCCAAGATGGGACTAGCGGGGGAAACGAGCAGTACTTC.